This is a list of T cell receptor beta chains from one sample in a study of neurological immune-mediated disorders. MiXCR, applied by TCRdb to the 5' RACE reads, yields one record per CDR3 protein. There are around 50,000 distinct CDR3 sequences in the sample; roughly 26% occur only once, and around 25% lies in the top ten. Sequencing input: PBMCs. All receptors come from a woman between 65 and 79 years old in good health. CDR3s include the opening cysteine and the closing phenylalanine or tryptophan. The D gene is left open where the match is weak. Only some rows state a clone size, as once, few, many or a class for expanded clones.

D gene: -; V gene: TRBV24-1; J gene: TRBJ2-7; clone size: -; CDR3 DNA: TGTGCCACCAGTGACCCCCCGGCAGGCGAGCAGTACTTC; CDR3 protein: CATSDPPAGEQYF
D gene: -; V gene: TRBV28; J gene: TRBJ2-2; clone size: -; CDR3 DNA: TGTGCCAGCAGTTTGGTTCAGTTACGCACCGGGGAGCTGTTTTTT; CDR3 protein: CASSLVQLRTGELFF
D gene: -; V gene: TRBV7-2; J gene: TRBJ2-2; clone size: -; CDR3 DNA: TGTGCCAGCAGCTCGGGGCCGAACACCGGGGAGCTGTTTTTT; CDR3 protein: CASSSGPNTGELFF
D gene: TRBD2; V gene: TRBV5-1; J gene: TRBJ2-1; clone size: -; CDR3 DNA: TGCGCCAGCCCGGGGACTAGCGGAGTCGGGAAGCAGTTCTTC; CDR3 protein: CASPGTSGVGKQFF
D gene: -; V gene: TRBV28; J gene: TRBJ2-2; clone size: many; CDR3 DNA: TGTGCCAGCAGTTTTCGGGGACTTAACACCGGGGAGCTGTTTTTT; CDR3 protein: CASSFRGLNTGELFF
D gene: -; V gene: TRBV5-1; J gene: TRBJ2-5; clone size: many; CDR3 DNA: TGCGCCAGCAGCGTCGGGACTCACCATGGGGAGACCCAGTACTTC; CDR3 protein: CASSVGTHHGETQYF
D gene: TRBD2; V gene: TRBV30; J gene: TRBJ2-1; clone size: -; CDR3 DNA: TGTGCCTGGACGGTTAGCGGGAGGGCTCCTTACAATGAGCAGTTCTTC; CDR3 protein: CAWTVSGRAPYNEQFF
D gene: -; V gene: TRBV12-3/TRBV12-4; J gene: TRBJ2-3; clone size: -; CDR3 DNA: TGTGCCAGCAGCCCGGCGTACGGGATAGGCACAGATACGCAGTATTTT; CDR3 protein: CASSPAYGIGTDTQYF
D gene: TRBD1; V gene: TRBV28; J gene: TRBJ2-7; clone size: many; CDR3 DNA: TGTGCCAGCTCCCGACGAGGGGGCGGCGAGCAGTACTTC; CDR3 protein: CASSRRGGGEQYF
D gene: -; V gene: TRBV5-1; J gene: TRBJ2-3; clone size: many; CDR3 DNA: TGCGCCAGCAGCCTAGGGGTTCGGGGCACAGATACGCAGTATTTT; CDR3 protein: CASSLGVRGTDTQYF
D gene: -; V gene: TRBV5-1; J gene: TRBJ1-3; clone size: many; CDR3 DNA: TGCGCCAGCAGCTTGGTTGGCCCGAAGTCTGGAAACACCATATATTTT; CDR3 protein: CASSLVGPKSGNTIYF
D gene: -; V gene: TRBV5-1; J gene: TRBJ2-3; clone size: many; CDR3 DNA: TGCGCCAGCAGCTACCTTCCCACAGATACGCAGTATTTT; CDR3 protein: CASSYLPTDTQYF
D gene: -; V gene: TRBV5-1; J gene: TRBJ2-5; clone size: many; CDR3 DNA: TGCGCCAGCAGCTTGGGAGGACAACAAGAGACCCAGTACTTC; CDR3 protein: CASSLGGQQETQYF
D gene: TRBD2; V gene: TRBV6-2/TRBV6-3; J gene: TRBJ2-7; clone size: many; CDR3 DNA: TGTGCCAGCAGTGCCCCCCCCGGGACTAGCGGGGGCTTGGGCGAGCAGTACTTC; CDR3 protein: CASSAPPGTSGGLGEQYF
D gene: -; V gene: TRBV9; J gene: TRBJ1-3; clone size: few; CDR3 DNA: TGTGCCAGCAGCGCCCTGACAGGCGTCTCTGGAAACACCATATATTTT; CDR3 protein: CASSALTGVSGNTIYF
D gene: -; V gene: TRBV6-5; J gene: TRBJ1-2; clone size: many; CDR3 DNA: TGTGCCAGCAGTTACGGGGACAACCTATATGGCTACACCTTC; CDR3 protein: CASSYGDNLYGYTF
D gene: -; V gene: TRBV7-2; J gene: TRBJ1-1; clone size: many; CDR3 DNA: TGTGCCAGCAGCTTTGTTGGGGGACTTGAAGCTTTCTTT; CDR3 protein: CASSFVGGLEAFF
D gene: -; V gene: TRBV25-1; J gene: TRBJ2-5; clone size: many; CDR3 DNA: TGTGCCAGCAGTGAACATAGGGGAACGGGTCAAGAGACCCAGTACTTC; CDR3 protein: CASSEHRGTGQETQYF
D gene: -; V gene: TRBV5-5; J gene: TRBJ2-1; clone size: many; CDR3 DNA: TGTGCCAGCAGCTCCTCCGGGTTGGAGCAGTTCTTC; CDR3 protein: CASSSSGLEQFF
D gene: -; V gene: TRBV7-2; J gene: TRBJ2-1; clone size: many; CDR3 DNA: TGTGCCAGCAGCTTATACTGGGGGTGGAACAATGAGCAGTTCTTC; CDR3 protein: CASSLYWGWNNEQFF
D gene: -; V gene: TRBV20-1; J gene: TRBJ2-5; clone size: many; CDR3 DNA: TGCAGTGCTAGAGAAAGCCCGGGCCAAGAGACCCAGTACTTC; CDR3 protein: CSARESPGQETQYF
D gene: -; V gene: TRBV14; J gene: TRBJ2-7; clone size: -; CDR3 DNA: TGTGCCAGCAGCCAAGATTGGGCTCGAGCCTACGAGCAGTACTTC; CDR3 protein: CASSQDWARAYEQYF
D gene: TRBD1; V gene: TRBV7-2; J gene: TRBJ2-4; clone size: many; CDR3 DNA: TGTGCCAGCAGCTTAAGTTGGACAGGGGGCAGGGCCAAAAACATTCAGTACTTC; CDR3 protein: CASSLSWTGGRAKNIQYF
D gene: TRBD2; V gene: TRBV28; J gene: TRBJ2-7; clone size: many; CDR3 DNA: TGTGCCAGCACCAATAGCGGGAGTTTCTACGAGCAGTACTTC; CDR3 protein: CASTNSGSFYEQYF
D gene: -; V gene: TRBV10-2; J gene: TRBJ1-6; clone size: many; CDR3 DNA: TGCGCCAGCAGTGGGCTGGGCAACCAGGGATCACCCCTCCACTTT; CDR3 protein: CASSGLGNQGSPLHF
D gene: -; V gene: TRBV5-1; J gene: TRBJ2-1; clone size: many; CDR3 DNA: TGCGCCAGCAGCCCCTATCCCGCCCTGATCTCCTACAATGAGCAGTTCTTC; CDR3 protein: CASSPYPALISYNEQFF
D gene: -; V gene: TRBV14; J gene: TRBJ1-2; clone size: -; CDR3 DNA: TGTGCCAGCAGCCAGGATTGGCAGGGCTATGGCTACACCTTC; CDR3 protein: CASSQDWQGYGYTF
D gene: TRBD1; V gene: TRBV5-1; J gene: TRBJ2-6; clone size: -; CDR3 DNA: TGCGCCAGCAGCAGGACAGGTAGAGTCTCTGGGGCCAACGTCCTGACCTTC; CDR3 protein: CASSRTGRVSGANVLTF
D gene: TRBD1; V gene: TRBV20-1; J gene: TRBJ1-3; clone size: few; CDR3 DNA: TGCAGTGCTACAGGGACAGTCTCTGGAAACACCATATATTTT; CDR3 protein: CSATGTVSGNTIYF
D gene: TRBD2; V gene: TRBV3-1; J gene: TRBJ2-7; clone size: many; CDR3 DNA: TGTGCCAGCAGCCCTTGGACTAGCGGGGGAGGTGGAGAGCAGTACTTC; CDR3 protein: CASSPWTSGGGGEQYF
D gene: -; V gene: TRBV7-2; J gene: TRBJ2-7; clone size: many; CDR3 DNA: TGTGCCAGCAGCTTAACTTCCCGTGATGGGCAGTACTTC; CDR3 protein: CASSLTSRDGQYF
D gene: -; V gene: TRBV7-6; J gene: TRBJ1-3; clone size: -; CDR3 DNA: TGTGCCAGCAGCTTATTAGAATCCGGGGCGGGAAACACCATATATTTT; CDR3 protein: CASSLLESGAGNTIYF
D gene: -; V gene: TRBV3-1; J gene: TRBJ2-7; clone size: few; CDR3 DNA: TGTGCCAGCAGCCAGGGAACAACCGACTACGAGCAGTACTTC; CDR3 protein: CASSQGTTDYEQYF
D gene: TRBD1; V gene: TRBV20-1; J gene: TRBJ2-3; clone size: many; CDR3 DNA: TGCAGTGCTAGCCTGACAGGGAGCACAGATACGCAGTATTTT; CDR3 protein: CSASLTGSTDTQYF
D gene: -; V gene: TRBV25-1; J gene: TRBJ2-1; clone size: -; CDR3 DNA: TGTGCCAGCAGTGCCCCAGGGAGGAACGATGAGCAGTTCTTC; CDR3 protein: CASSAPGRNDEQFF
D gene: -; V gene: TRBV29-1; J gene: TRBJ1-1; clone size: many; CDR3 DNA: TGCAGCGGTGGGGGCACTGAAGCTTTCTTT; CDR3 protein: CSGGGTEAFF
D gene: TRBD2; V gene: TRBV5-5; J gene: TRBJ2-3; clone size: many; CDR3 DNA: TGTGCCAGCAGCGCGTCCGGGACTAACCAAGATACGCAGTATTTT; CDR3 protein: CASSASGTNQDTQYF
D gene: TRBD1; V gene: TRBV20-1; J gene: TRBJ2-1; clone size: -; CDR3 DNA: TGCAGTGCAGGGGGGGGGACAGGGGTCAATGAGCAGTTCTTC; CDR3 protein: CSAGGGTGVNEQFF
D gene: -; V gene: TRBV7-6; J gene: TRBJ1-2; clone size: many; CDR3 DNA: TGTGCCAGCACCCGAGCCGTGAAGTACTATGGCTACACCTTC; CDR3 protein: CASTRAVKYYGYTF
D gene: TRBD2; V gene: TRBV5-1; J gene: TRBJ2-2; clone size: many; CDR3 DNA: TGCGCCAGCAGCCGGGAGGACGGGGAGCTGTTTTTT; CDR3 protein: CASSREDGELFF
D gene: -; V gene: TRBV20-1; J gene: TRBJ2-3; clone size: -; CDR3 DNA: TGCAGTGCTAGAGGACATCGCGATCTTTTAGATACGCAGTATTTT; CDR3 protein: CSARGHRDLLDTQYF
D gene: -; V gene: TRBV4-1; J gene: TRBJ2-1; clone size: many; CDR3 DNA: TGCGCCAGCAGCCACCCACGACAAGTTCATGAGCAGTTCTTC; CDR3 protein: CASSHPRQVHEQFF
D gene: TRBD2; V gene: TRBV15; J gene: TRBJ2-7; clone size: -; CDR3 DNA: TGTGCCACCAGCGGCCCTCAAGGCCTAGCGGGGGAGTTCTCCTACGAGCAGTACTTC; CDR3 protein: CATSGPQGLAGEFSYEQYF
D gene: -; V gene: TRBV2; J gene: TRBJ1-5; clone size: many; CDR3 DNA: TGTGCCAGCACCACCGGCAACGGGGGTCAGCCCCAGCATTTT; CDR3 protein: CASTTGNGGQPQHF
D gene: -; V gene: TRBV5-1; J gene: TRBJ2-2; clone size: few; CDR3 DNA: TGCGCCAGCAGCTTGGGGGTTCCGGGGGAGCTGTTTTTT; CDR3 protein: CASSLGVPGELFF
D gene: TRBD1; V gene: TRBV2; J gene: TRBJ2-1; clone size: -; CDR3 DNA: TGTGCCAGCACCTGGGACAGATCCTACAATGAGCAGTTCTTC; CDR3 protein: CASTWDRSYNEQFF
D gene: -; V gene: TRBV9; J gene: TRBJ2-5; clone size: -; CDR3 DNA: TGTGCCAGCAGCGCCGGGACATTTCAAGAGACCCAGTACTTC; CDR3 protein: CASSAGTFQETQYF
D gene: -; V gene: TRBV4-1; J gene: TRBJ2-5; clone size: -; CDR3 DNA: TGCGCCAGCAGCCAAGACCCAGGGGAAGGGCAAGAGACCCAGTACTTC; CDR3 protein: CASSQDPGEGQETQYF
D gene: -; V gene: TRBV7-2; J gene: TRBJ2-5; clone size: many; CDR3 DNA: TGTGCCAGCAGCTTAGTGGGCTTGAGGGCCCAAGAGACCCAGTACTTC; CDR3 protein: CASSLVGLRAQETQYF
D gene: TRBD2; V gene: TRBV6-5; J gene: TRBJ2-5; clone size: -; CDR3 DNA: TGTGCCAGCAGTCCTAGCGGGAGTGCCTGGGAGACCCAGTACTTC; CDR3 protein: CASSPSGSAWETQYF
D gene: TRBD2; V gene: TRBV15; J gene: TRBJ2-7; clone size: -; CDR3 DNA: TGTGCCACCAGCACACTAGCGGGGGGTTCCTACGAGCAGTACTTC; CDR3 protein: CATSTLAGGSYEQYF
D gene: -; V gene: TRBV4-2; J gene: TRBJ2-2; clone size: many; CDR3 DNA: TGTGCCAGCAGCCGAGAAGTTTTGGTGAACACCGGGGAGCTGTTTTTT; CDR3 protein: CASSREVLVNTGELFF
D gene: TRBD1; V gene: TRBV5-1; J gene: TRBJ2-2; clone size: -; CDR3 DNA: TGCGCCAGCAGCTGGACAGGGGCGACGGACACCGGGGAGCTGTTTTTT; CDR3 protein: CASSWTGATDTGELFF
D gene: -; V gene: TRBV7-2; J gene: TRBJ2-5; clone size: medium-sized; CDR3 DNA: TGTGCCAGCAGCCCGGGGACACTTATCACCCAAGAGACCCAGTACTTC; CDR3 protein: CASSPGTLITQETQYF
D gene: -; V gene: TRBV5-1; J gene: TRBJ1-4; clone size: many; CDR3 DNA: TGCGCCAGCAGCTTGCTGGGCCCTGCAACTAATGAAAAACTGTTTTTT; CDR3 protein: CASSLLGPATNEKLFF
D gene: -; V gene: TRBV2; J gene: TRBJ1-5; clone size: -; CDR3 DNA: TGTGCCAGCAGGGGCTTTAAGGGTAGTCATCAGCCCCAGCATTTT; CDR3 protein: CASRGFKGSHQPQHF
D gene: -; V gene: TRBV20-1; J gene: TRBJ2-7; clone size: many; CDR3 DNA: TGCAGTGCTAGAGAAGGTGGGTGGGGTTCCTACGAGCAGTACTTC; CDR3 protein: CSAREGGWGSYEQYF
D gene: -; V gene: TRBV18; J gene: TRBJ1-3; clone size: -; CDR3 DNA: TGTGCCAGCTCACCTCCTTCTGGCCTCTCTGGAAACACCATATATTTT; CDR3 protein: CASSPPSGLSGNTIYF
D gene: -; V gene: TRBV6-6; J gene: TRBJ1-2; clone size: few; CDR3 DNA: TGTGCCAGCACCGATTACAGGGTAGTCTATGGCTACACCTTC; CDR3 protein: CASTDYRVVYGYTF
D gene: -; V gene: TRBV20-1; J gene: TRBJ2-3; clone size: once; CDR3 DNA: TGCAGTGCTACATGGGGGGGCAGCACAGATACGCAGTATTTT; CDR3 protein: CSATWGGSTDTQYF